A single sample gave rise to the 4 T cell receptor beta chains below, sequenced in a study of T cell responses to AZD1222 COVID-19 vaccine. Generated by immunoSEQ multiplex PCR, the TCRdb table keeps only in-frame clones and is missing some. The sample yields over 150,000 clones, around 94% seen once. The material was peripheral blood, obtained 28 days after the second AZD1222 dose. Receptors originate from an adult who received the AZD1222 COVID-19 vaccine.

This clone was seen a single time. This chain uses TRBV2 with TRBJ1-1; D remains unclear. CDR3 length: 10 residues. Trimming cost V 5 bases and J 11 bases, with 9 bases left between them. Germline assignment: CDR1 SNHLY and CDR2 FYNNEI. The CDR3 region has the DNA TGTGCCAGCAGTTTCGGTAGCGCTTTCTTT. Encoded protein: CASSFGSAFF. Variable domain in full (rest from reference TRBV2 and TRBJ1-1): EPEVTQTPSHQVTQMGQEVILRCVPISNHLYFYWYRQILGQKVEFLVSFYNNEISEKSEIFDDQFSVERPDGSNFTLKIRSTKLEDSAMYFCASSFGSAFFGQGTRLTVV.

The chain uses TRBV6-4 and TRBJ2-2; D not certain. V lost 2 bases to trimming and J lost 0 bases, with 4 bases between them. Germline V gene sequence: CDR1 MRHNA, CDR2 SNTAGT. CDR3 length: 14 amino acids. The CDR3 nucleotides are TGTGCCAGCAGTGACGGAGCGAACACCGGGGAGCTGTTTTTT. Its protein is CASSDGANTGELFF.

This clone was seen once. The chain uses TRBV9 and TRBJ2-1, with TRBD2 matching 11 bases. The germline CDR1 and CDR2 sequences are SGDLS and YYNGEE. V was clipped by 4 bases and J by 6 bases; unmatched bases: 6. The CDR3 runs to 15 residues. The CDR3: CASSTLAGGLNEQFF. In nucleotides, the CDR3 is TGTGCCAGCAGCACTCTAGCGGGAGGTCTCAATGAGCAGTTCTTC.

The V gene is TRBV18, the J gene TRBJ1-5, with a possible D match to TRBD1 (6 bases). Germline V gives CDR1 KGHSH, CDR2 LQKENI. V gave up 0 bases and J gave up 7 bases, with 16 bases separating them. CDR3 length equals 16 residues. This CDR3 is CASSPPGGRGEQPQHF. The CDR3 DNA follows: TGTGCCAGCTCACCACCGGGTGGCAGGGGCGAACAGCCCCAGCATTTT.